This T cell receptor (beta chain) was retrieved from a study of T-cell memory formation after mild COVID-19. Study conclusions and caveats: The second-wave clones peaking on day 37 were not confirmed as SARS-CoV-2-specific. Pre-infection memory already had some responding clones, implying cross-reactive memory joined.

This CDR3 is 14 amino acids long. Germline loops: CDR1 LGHNA, CDR2 YNFKEQ. J gave up 6 bases and V 1 base, and 3 bases lay outside the gene matches. TCRdb itself ran the 5' RACE reads through MiXCR, one entry per CDR3 protein. The sample carries more than 350,000 distinct CDR3 sequences, 16% recorded once. This clonotype appeared a few times. Antigen unknown. This TCR derives from a man between 18 and 35 years old who had mild COVID-19 (a few samples of this study predate the infection). Cell type and time point are not known. The chain uses TRBV4-2 and TRBJ2-1; 7 bases map to TRBD2. Sequenced input: PBMCs or a T cell subset sorted from them (not recorded which). The CDR3 sequence: CASSQGGGFNEQFF. The DNA for the CDR3 is TGTGCCAGCAGCCAAGGGGGGGGGTTCAATGAGCAGTTCTTC.